A single sample gave rise to the 21 T cell receptor beta chains below, sequenced in a study of cytomegalovirus exposure and HLA in healthy donors. The PCR was carried out with 60 Vbeta primers and 13 Jbeta primers. Clones were sequenced by immunoSEQ multiplex PCR, and TCRdb holds only the in-frame ones, with some missing. In the table there are some 200,000 clones, 70% to 80% of which are singletons. Sequencing was performed on PBMCs. The receptors were gathered from a girl aged 5 to 17 in good health and CMV-seropositive.

The chain is built from TRBV11-2 and TRBJ2-3; 9 bases are shared with TRBD1. The length of the CDR3 is 15 residues. J was trimmed by 0 bases and V by 5 bases; bases with no gene match: 3. Germline values: CDR1 SGHAT, CDR2 FQNNGV. The CDR3 region has the DNA TGTGCCAGCAGCCGCGGGACAGGGAGCACAGATACGCAGTATTTT. Encoded protein: CASSRGTGSTDTQYF. The complete variable domain, with remaining parts taken from reference TRBV11-2 and TRBJ2-3, reads EAGVAQSPRYKIIEKRQSVAFWCNPISGHATLYWYQQILGQGPKLLIQFQNNGVVDDSQLPKDRFSAERLKGVDSTLKIQPAKLEDSAVYLCASSRGTGSTDTQYFGPGTRLTVL.

The chain joins TRBV19 to TRBJ2-7, with D perhaps matching TRBD1 (6 bases). The CDR3 contains 16 residues. Trimming pared 4 bases from V and 0 bases from J, leaving 16 bases between. Germline CDR1 is LNHDA and CDR2 is SQIVND (reference sequence). CDR3 coding DNA: TGTGCCAGTAGTAGCAACAGGGCGTTAAGCTCCTACGAGCAGTACTTC. Protein: CASSSNRALSSYEQYF.

V and J are TRBV10-2 and TRBJ2-2; D remains ambiguous. Germline CDR1 is WSHSY and CDR2 is SAAADI. The length of the CDR3 is 12 residues. Between the trimmed V and J ends, which lost 5 bases and 5 bases, there was a span of 6 bases. The CDR3 spells CASSLETGELFF. The CDR3 region has the DNA TGCGCCAGCAGTTTAGAGACCGGGGAGCTGTTTTTT.

This rearrangement joins TRBV4-3 to TRBJ2-2; TRBD1 is a possible D gene (5 bases). This CDR3 has 15 amino acids. The V gene lost 0 bases and the J gene lost 4 bases, with 9 bases spanning the gap. Germline assignment: CDR1 LGHNA and CDR2 YSLEER. Here the CDR3 reads CASSQDWGGTGELFF. In DNA form, the CDR3 reads TGCGCCAGCAGCCAAGATTGGGGCGGCACCGGGGAGCTGTTTTTT.

The chain is built from TRBV5-1 and TRBJ2-4; tentative D call: TRBD1 (6 bases). CDR3 length: 12 residues. The germline V gene has CDR1 SGHRS and CDR2 YFSETQ. With 1 base removed from V and 7 bases from J, the gap between germline ends came to 6 bases. CDR3 in amino acids: CASSLQGNIQYF. The CDR3 DNA reads as TGCGCCAGCAGCTTGCAGGGGAACATTCAGTACTTC. Full variable domain (remainder filled in from reference TRBV5-1 and TRBJ2-4): KAGVTQTPRYLIKTRGQQVTLSCSPISGHRSVSWYQQTPGQGLQFLFEYFSETQRNKGNFPGRFSGRQFSNSRSEMNVSTLELGDSALYLCASSLQGNIQYFGAGTRLSVL.

The chain recombines TRBV7-9 with TRBJ1-1; D is ambiguous. V lost 2 bases and J 5 bases, leaving 6 bases between the germline ends. CDR3 length: 12 amino acids. CDR1 SEHNR and CDR2 FQNEAQ come from the germline V gene (reference sequence). The chain's CDR3 is CASSLTETEAFF. Written as DNA, the CDR3 is TGTGCCAGCAGCTTAACCGAGACTGAAGCTTTCTTT.

V and J are TRBV6-5 and TRBJ1-2; possible D gene TRBD1, 5 bases. The CDR3 is 15 amino acids. Germline V lookup: CDR1 MNHEY, CDR2 SVGAGI. The germline V and J ends were trimmed by 2 bases and 6 bases, with 16 bases remaining between them. This CDR3 is CASSYGQGEVDGYTF. The CDR3 region has the DNA TGTGCCAGCAGTTACGGTCAAGGGGAGGTAGATGGCTACACCTTC.

The V and J genes are TRBV9 and TRBJ2-3, with 13 bases identical to TRBD2. Germline CDR1 and CDR2: SGDLS and YYNGEE. CDR3 size: 16 residues. The J segment lost 4 bases and the V segment lost 5 bases, leaving 7 bases of the junction unmatched. The CDR3 DNA follows: TGTGCCAGCAGTGCAGTACTAGCGGGGGGGGCAGATACGCAGTATTTT. Its translation: CASSAVLAGGADTQYF.

This clone was observed once. The J gene is TRBJ2-1, the V gene TRBV11-3; D gene unclear. Trimming took 8 bases from V and 3 from J, leaving 20 bases between them. Germline CDR1 is SGHNT and CDR2 is YENEEA. The CDR3 sequence is 16 residues long. CDR3 DNA sequence: TGTGCCAGCTCCCTCCGTATACTAACCATCTACAATGAGCAGTTCTTC. Translation gives CASSLRILTIYNEQFF.

The chain combines TRBV7-9 with TRBJ2-5; 10 positions match TRBD2. Per the germline V gene, CDR1 is SEHNR and CDR2 is FQNEAQ (reference sequence). The CDR3 runs to 17 residues. V dropped 0 bases and J dropped 5; count of bases not matched to a gene: 9. In DNA, the CDR3 is TGTGCCAGCAGCTTAGCGACGTCAAGCGGGGGGGCCGAGACCCAGTACTTC. Its protein is CASSLATSSGGAETQYF.

The chain uses TRBV4-3 and TRBJ2-3, with D uncertain. The CDR3 loop spans 14 amino acids. Germline CDR1 is LGHNA and CDR2 is YSLEER. Trimming removed 1 base at V and 3 bases at J, with 8 bases between. Here the CDR3 DNA reads TGCGCCAGCAGCCAAGGAGTCGCGACAGATACGCAGTATTTT. Its protein product is CASSQGVATDTQYF.

V and J are TRBV5-4 and TRBJ1-2, with no clear D. Trimming removed 0 bases at V and 3 bases at J, with 6 bases between. CDR1 and CDR2 (germline): SGHNT, YYREEE (reference sequence). This CDR3 comprises 13 residues. As DNA, the CDR3 is TGTGCCAGCAGCTTGGTTTCAGACTATGGCTACACCTTC. It codes for CASSLVSDYGYTF. Looking up the rest from reference TRBV5-4 and TRBJ1-2 gives the full variable domain: ETGVTQSPTHLIKTRGQQVTLRCSSQSGHNTVSWYQQALGQGPQFIFQYYREEENGRGNFPPRFSGLQFPNYSSELNVNALELDDSALYLCASSLVSDYGYTFGSGTRLTVV.

The chain uses TRBV23-1 and TRBJ2-7; no reliable D call. TRBV23-1 is treated as an ORF (open reading frame) with a function not yet certain. The CDR3 is 12 amino acids. The ends were cut back, 9 bases at V and 4 bases at J, with 13 bases in the middle. CDR3 amino acids: CARRPQSYEQYF. The DNA for the CDR3 is TGCGCCAGGAGGCCCCAATCTTACGAGCAGTACTTC.

This rearrangement joins TRBV7-2 to TRBJ1-3, with 10 nucleotides matching TRBD1. CDR3 length: 13 amino acids. Germline CDR1 is SGHTA and CDR2 is FQGNSA. With V trimmed by 11 bases and J by 4 bases, 5 bases remained unmatched. The CDR3 DNA follows: TGTGCCTTTCGACAGGGGGCGGGAAACACCATATATTTT. Residues: CAFRQGAGNTIYF.

J is TRBJ1-1 and V is TRBV4-1; no clear D gene. The V and J ends lost 0 bases and 3 bases respectively, with 14 bases between them. Germline V gene sequence: CDR1 MGHRA, CDR2 YSYEKL. CDR3 length: 16 residues. The CDR3 sequence: CASSQDGKGVYTEAFF. The DNA for the CDR3 is TGCGCCAGCAGCCAAGACGGGAAGGGTGTTTACACTGAAGCTTTCTTT.

This clone has only one observation. V and J are TRBV29-1 and TRBJ1-6; D call uncertain. The ends were cut back, 0 bases at V and 7 bases at J, with 16 bases in the middle. The CDR3 is 16 amino acids. The germline V gene has CDR1 SQVTM and CDR2 ANQGSEA. CDR3 nucleotides: TGCAGCGTTGAAGACACGGCCAGGAGGTCGAATTCACCCCTCCACTTT. This gives the protein CSVEDTARRSNSPLHF.

The V gene is TRBV30, the J gene TRBJ1-5; the D is unclear. Germline V CDR1 and CDR2: GTSNPN, SVGIG (reference sequence). This CDR3 is built from 13 residues. V was clipped by 2 bases and J by 2 bases, with 7 bases between them. The CDR3 nucleotides are TGTGCCTGGAGTAGGCAGGGCAATCAGCCCCAGCATTTT. Translating it yields CAWSRQGNQPQHF.

This rearrangement joins TRBV7-2 to TRBJ1-4; D is unresolved. The CDR3 covers 12 residues. The germline V and J ends were trimmed by 5 bases and 14 bases, with 15 bases remaining between them. Germline CDR1 reads SGHTA; CDR2 reads FQGNSA. The CDR3 spells CASSPRAGSLFF. The CDR3 nucleotides are TGTGCCAGCAGCCCGCGGGCGGGGAGCCTGTTTTTT.

The chain links TRBV5-4 to TRBJ1-2; weak D call: TRBD1 (6 bases). V was clipped by 2 bases and J by 8 bases, with 10 bases between them. The CDR3 extends over 12 amino acids. CDR1 is SGHNT and CDR2 is YYREEE in the germline V gene (reference sequence). CDR3 bases: TGTGCCAGCAGCTTAGAGGGGGAGGGCTACACCTTC. Amino acids: CASSLEGEGYTF.

This clone showed up just a few times. This chain joins TRBV7-9 and TRBJ2-7, with TRBD1 matching over 8 bases. The CDR3 length is 16 residues. V shed 4 bases, J shed 1 base, and the junction held 9 bases outside the gene matches. Germline assignment: CDR1 SEHNR and CDR2 FQNEAQ (reference sequence). In nucleotides, the CDR3 is TGTGCCAGCAGCTCCACAGGGGGTGCCCGATCCTACGAGCAGTACTTC. This codes for CASSSTGGARSYEQYF.

J is TRBJ2-2 and V is TRBV7-9, with D possibly TRBD1 on 6 matching bases. The CDR3 sequence is 16 residues long. Germline CDR1 reads SEHNR; CDR2 reads FQNEAQ (reference sequence). V was cut by 5 bases and J by 2 bases, with 15 bases left in between. The CDR3, as DNA: TGTGCCAGCAGCATCATATATGGGGGCAACACCGGGGAGCTGTTTTTT. This translates into CASSIIYGGNTGELFF.